This is a list of T cell receptor beta chains from one sample in a study of control samples from healthy donors and cancer patients. Data came from immunoSEQ multiplex PCR; TCRdb stores just in-frame clones and leaves some out. The top ten clones hold roughly 11% of a sample with 70,000 to 85,000 clones, 80% to 90% of them seen once. The sample taken for sequencing was PBMCs. The receptor source for this set is a man in his 60s with head and neck cancer. Each CDR3 is given with its conserved first and last residue. The order of the fields is CDR3 length, V gene, J gene, D gene, clone size, CDR3 protein, CDR3 DNA. A D gene is named only where the DNA matches it firmly. The size field is filled for only some rows; it gives once, few, many or a size class.

11	TRBV20-1	TRBJ2-7	NA	NA	CSASRVYEQYF	TGCAGTGCCTCCCGGGTGTACGAGCAGTACTTC
14	TRBV15	TRBJ1-1	NA	once	CATSRRGETTEAFF	TGTGCCACCAGCAGGAGGGGAGAGACCACTGAAGCTTTCTTT
13	TRBV28	TRBJ1-1	NA	NA	CASRAGVNTEAFF	TGTGCCAGCAGGGCGGGGGTGAACACTGAAGCTTTCTTT
17	TRBV7-8	TRBJ2-2	TRBD2	NA	CASSIMGLAANTGELFF	TGTGCCAGCAGCATAATGGGACTAGCGGCAAACACCGGGGAGCTGTTTTTT
16	TRBV7-2	TRBJ1-5	NA	once	CASSLDSGRPGQPQHF	TGTGCCAGCAGCTTAGATTCGGGCCGACCGGGCCAACCCCAGCATTTT
13	TRBV27	TRBJ1-5	NA	NA	CASSTTGAQPQHF	TGTGCCAGCAGTACTACGGGGGCCCAGCCCCAGCATTTT
16	TRBV5-8	TRBJ1-3	NA	few	CASSSRTDISGNTIYF	TGTGCCAGCAGCTCAAGGACAGACATCTCTGGAAACACCATATATTTT
14	TRBV19	TRBJ1-2	TRBD1	NA	CASRTGQGRDGYTF	TGTGCCAGTAGGACGGGACAGGGTAGGGATGGCTACACCTTC
15	TRBV7-9	TRBJ2-5	NA	NA	CASSNGIQPQETQYF	TGTGCCAGCAGCAACGGTATTCAGCCTCAAGAGACCCAGTACTTC
17	TRBV3-1/TRBV3-2	TRBJ2-3	NA	NA	CASSQDSPGLGTDTQYF	TGTGCCAGCAGCCAAGATTCTCCAGGCCTAGGCACAGATACGCAGTATTTT
12	TRBV6-5	TRBJ1-4	NA	NA	CASRIGAEKLFF	TGTGCCAGCAGAATAGGGGCGGAAAAACTGTTTTTT
15	TRBV11-2	TRBJ2-1	TRBD2	NA	CASSQRLAGDAEQFF	TGTGCCAGCAGCCAAAGACTAGCGGGAGACGCTGAGCAGTTCTTC
13	TRBV30	TRBJ2-7	NA	NA	CAWRGTFSYEQYF	TGTGCCTGGAGAGGGACCTTCTCCTACGAGCAGTACTTC
14	TRBV7-8	TRBJ2-3	NA	NA	CASSFGSGTDTQYF	TGTGCCAGCAGCTTCGGATCGGGCACAGATACGCAGTATTTT
17	TRBV10-1	TRBJ2-1	TRBD2	once	CASRSGTSGSSYNEQFF	TGCGCCAGCAGATCCGGGACTAGCGGGAGCTCCTACAATGAGCAGTTCTTC
14	TRBV30	TRBJ1-2	TRBD1	NA	CAWGEGQGAFGYTF	TGTGCCTGGGGCGAGGGACAGGGGGCTTTTGGCTACACCTTC
13	TRBV6-1	TRBJ2-4	NA	NA	CASSEIRRDIQYF	TGTGCCAGCAGTGAAATTCGGCGAGACATTCAGTACTTC
16	TRBV11-2	TRBJ2-7	NA	NA	CASSPPFRRDRHEQYF	TGTGCCAGCAGTCCGCCTTTCAGGCGGGACAGACACGAGCAGTACTTC
13	TRBV12-3/TRBV12-4	TRBJ2-7	NA	NA	CASSLGGYHEQYF	TGTGCCAGCAGTTTGGGGGGTTACCACGAGCAGTACTTC
12	TRBV5-1	TRBJ2-5	NA	NA	CASSLVDETQYF	TGCGCCAGCAGCTTGGTGGACGAGACCCAGTACTTC
13	TRBV9	TRBJ2-2	NA	NA	CASSVGVTGELFF	TGTGCCAGCAGCGTAGGGGTCACCGGGGAGCTGTTTTTT
14	TRBV10-2	TRBJ2-7	NA	NA	CASSLQDSSYEQYF	TGCGCCAGCAGTCTTCAGGATAGCTCCTACGAGCAGTACTTC
15	TRBV7-8	TRBJ1-2	NA	NA	CASSLAIQPRSGYTF	TGTGCCAGCAGCTTAGCGATTCAGCCTAGATCGGGCTACACCTTC
14	TRBV2	TRBJ1-4	NA	NA	CASSGGQLNEKLFF	TGTGCCAGCAGTGGAGGACAGTTGAATGAAAAACTGTTTTTT
15	TRBV2	TRBJ1-5	NA	NA	CASGGQSTINQPQHF	TGTGCCAGCGGGGGGCAGTCGACGATCAATCAGCCCCAGCATTTT
15	TRBV7-2	TRBJ2-7	NA	once	CASSITGTLTYEQYF	TGTGCCAGCAGCATTACCGGGACACTCACCTACGAGCAGTACTTC
12	TRBV6-5	TRBJ2-7	NA	NA	CASRNPLGEQYF	TGTGCCAGCAGGAATCCTCTGGGGGAGCAGTACTTC
16	TRBV4-1	TRBJ2-2	NA	NA	CASSQEGRANTGELFF	TGCGCCAGCAGCCAAGAAGGACGGGCGAACACCGGGGAGCTGTTTTTT
14	TRBV10-3	TRBJ1-3	NA	NA	CAISGQISGNTIYF	TGTGCCATCAGCGGACAAATCTCTGGAAACACCATATATTTT
15	TRBV7-9	TRBJ2-5	TRBD2	NA	CASSHNSGSKETQYF	TGTGCCAGCAGCCACAATAGCGGGAGTAAAGAGACCCAGTACTTC
17	TRBV24-1	TRBJ2-5	TRBD1	NA	CATSDPHGRGPQETQYF	TGTGCCACCAGTGACCCCCATGGCAGGGGGCCCCAAGAGACCCAGTACTTC
16	TRBV18	TRBJ2-1	TRBD1	NA	CASSPRTGSSYNEQFF	TGTGCCAGCTCACCACGGACAGGTAGCTCCTACAATGAGCAGTTCTTC
11	TRBV29-1	TRBJ1-3	NA	few	CSVISGNTIYF	TGCAGCGTCATCTCTGGAAACACCATATATTTT
14	TRBV11-2	TRBJ2-7	NA	NA	CASSLVGGGHEQYF	TGTGCCAGCAGCTTAGTCGGGGGCGGACACGAGCAGTACTTC
14	TRBV5-1	TRBJ1-3	NA	NA	CASSPGTSGNTIYF	TGCGCCAGCAGCCCCGGCACCTCTGGAAACACCATATATTTT
14	TRBV28	TRBJ1-1	NA	NA	CASSLVGRNTEAFF	TGTGCCAGCAGTTTAGTGGGCCGGAACACTGAAGCTTTCTTT
15	TRBV2	TRBJ1-1	NA	NA	CASSKRGRWNTEAFF	TGTGCCAGCAGTAAAAGGGGACGGTGGAACACTGAAGCTTTCTTT
15	TRBV6-5	TRBJ2-7	TRBD1	NA	CASSSRTGSGYEQYF	TGTGCCAGCAGTTCCCGGACAGGGAGTGGGTACGAGCAGTACTTC
13	TRBV19	TRBJ1-2	NA	NA	CASGAGQRRGYTF	TGTGCCAGTGGGGCTGGCCAGAGGCGTGGCTACACCTTC
14	TRBV6-4	TRBJ2-3	TRBD1	NA	CASSGTGGQDTQYF	TGTGCCAGCAGTGGGACAGGGGGACAAGATACGCAGTATTTT
15	TRBV7-8	TRBJ2-7	NA	NA	CASSSRRFSGYEQYF	TGTGCCAGCAGCTCCCGGAGGTTCTCCGGCTACGAGCAGTACTTC
13	TRBV3-1/TRBV3-2	TRBJ2-7	NA	few	CASSQVLTDEQYF	TGTGCCAGCAGCCAAGTTTTAACCGATGAGCAGTACTTC
17	TRBV27	TRBJ2-7	TRBD2	NA	CASRSGYAGGLSYGQYF	TGTGCCAGCAGGTCGGGGTATGCGGGAGGGCTTTCCTACGGGCAGTACTTC
15	TRBV11-2	TRBJ2-1	NA	few	CASRKNRGVKGEQFF	TGTGCCAGCAGAAAAAACCGGGGAGTGAAGGGCGAGCAGTTCTTC
13	TRBV5-1	TRBJ2-1	NA	NA	CASGLIGSGEQFF	TGCGCCAGCGGCTTAATAGGGTCAGGTGAGCAGTTCTTC
14	TRBV27	TRBJ1-6	TRBD1	NA	CASSLQGGDSPLHF	TGTGCCAGCAGTTTACAGGGGGGGGATTCACCCCTCCACTTT
19	TRBV21-1	TRBJ2-2	NA	NA	CASSTGWTGGSSNTGELFF	TGTGCCAGCAGCACTGGCTGGACAGGGGGCTCCTCGAACACCGGGGAGCTGTTTTTT
15	TRBV5-1	TRBJ2-7	NA	NA	CASSLDLTPTLEQYF	TGCGCCAGCAGCTTGGATCTTACGCCGACCCTCGAGCAGTACTTC